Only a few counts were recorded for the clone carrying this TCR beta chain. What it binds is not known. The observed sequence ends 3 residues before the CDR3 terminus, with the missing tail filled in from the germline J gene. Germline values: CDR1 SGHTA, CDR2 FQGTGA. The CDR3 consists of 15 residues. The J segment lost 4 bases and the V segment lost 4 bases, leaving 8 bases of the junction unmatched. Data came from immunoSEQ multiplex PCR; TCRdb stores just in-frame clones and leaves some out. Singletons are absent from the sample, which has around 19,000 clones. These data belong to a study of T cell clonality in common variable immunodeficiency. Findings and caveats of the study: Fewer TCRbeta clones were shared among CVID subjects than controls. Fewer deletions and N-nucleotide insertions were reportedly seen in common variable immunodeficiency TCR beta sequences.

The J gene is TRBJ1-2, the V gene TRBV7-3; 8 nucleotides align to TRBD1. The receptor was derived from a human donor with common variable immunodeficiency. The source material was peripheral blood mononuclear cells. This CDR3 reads CASSSTDRALYGYTF. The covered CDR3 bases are TGTGCCAGCAGCTCAACGGACAGGGCGCTCTATGGC.